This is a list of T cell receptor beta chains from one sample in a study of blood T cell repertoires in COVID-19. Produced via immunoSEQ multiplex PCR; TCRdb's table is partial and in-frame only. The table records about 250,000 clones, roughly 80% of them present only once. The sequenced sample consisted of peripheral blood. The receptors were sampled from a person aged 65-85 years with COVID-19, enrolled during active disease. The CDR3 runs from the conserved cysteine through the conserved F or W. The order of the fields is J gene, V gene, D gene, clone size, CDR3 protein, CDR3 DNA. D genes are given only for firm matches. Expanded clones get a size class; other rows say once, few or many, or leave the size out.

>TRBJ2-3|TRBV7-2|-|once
CASSLQDTDTQYF
TGTGCCAGCAGCTTACAGGATACAGATACGCAGTATTTT
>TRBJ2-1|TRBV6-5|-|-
CASSYTQGISYNEQFF
TGTGCCAGCAGTTACACCCAGGGGATCTCCTACAATGAGCAGTTCTTC
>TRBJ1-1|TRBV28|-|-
CASTSGPQKAEAFF
TGTGCCAGCACTTCAGGGCCTCAGAAGGCTGAAGCTTTCTTT
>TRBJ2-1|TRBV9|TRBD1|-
CASSVGSDRELSEQFF
TGTGCCAGCAGCGTAGGGTCGGACAGGGAGTTGAGTGAGCAGTTCTTC
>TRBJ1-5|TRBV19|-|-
CASSIGGEGNQPQHF
TGTGCCAGTAGTATTGGTGGAGAGGGAAATCAGCCCCAGCATTTT
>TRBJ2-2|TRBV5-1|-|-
CASSLLETGELFF
TGCGCCAGCAGCTTGTTAGAGACCGGGGAGCTGTTTTTT
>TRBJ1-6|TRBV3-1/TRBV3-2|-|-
CASSRGPGPPLHF
TGTGCCAGCAGCCGGGGCCCAGGACCCCCCCTCCACTTT
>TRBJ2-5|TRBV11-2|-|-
CASTSRGEGPRETQYF
TGTGCCAGCACCTCGAGGGGGGAGGGCCCTCGGGAGACCCAGTACTTC
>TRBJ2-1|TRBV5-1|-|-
CASSLLTTSNEQFF
TGCGCCAGCAGCTTGTTGACCACTAGCAATGAGCAGTTCTTC
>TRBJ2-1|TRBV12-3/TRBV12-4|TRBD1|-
CASSPGQGYEQFF
TGTGCCAGCAGCCCGGGACAGGGCTATGAGCAGTTCTTC
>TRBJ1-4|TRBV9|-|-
CASSATPDTDEKLFF
TGTGCCAGCAGCGCAACACCGGACACCGATGAAAAACTGTTTTTT
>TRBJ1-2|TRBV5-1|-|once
CASSTGPRQVRGYTF
TGCGCCAGCAGCACAGGACCGAGACAGGTTCGCGGCTACACCTTC
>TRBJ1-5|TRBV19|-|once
CASSSGQTRYQPQHF
TGTGCCAGTAGTAGCGGACAGACAAGATATCAGCCCCAGCATTTT
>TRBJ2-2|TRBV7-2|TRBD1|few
CASSTGQGRHTGELFF
TGTGCCAGCAGCACCGGACAGGGGCGCCACACCGGGGAGCTGTTTTTT
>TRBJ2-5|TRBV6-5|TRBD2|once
CASSSRLAGVEETQYF
TGTGCCAGCAGTTCTAGGTTAGCGGGAGTCGAAGAGACCCAGTACTTC
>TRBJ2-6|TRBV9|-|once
CASSVVWTGANVLTF
TGTGCCAGCAGCGTAGTTTGGACAGGGGCCAACGTCCTGACTTTC
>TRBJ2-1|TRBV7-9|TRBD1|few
CASSLAGTAQMFF
TGTGCCAGCAGCTTAGCGGGGACAGCCCAGATGTTCTTC
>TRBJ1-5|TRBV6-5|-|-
CATAEDSYNQPQHF
TGTGCCACCGCAGAGGACAGCTACAATCAGCCCCAGCATTTT
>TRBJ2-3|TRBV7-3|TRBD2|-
CASSLYSSGGSTDTQYF
TGTGCCAGCAGCTTATATTCTAGCGGGGGCAGCACAGATACGCAGTATTTT
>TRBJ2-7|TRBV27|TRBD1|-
CASSFSLSGTAAYEQYF
TGTGCCAGCAGTTTTTCCCTCTCCGGGACAGCCGCCTACGAGCAGTACTTC
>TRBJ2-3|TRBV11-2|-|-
CASSFGLSTDTQYF
TGTGCCAGCAGCTTTGGACTATCCACAGATACGCAGTATTTT
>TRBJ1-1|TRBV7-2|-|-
CASSPGLSGVTEAFF
TGTGCCAGCAGCCCGGGACTCTCGGGGGTCACTGAAGCTTTCTTT
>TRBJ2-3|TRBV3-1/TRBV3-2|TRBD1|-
CASSAPGQGPDTQYF
TGTGCCAGCAGCGCCCCGGGACAGGGTCCAGATACGCAGTATTTT
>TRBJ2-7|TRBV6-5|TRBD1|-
CASRSTGRDEQYF
TGTGCCAGCCGCTCGACAGGGCGGGACGAGCAGTACTTC
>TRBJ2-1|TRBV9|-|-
CASSVEAGDTYNEQFF
TGTGCCAGCAGCGTAGAGGCCGGGGACACCTACAATGAGCAGTTCTTC